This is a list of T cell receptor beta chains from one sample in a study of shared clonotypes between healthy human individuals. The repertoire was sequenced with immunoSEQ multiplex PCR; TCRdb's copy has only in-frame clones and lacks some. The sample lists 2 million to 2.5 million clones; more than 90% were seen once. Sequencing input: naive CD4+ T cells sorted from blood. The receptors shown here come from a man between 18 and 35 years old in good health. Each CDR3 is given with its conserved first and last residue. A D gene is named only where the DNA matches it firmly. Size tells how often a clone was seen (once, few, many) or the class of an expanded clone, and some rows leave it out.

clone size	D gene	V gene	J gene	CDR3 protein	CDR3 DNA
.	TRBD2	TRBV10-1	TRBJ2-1	CASSEFGPGLAGLNEQFF	TGCGCCAGCAGTGAGTTCGGACCGGGACTAGCGGGATTGAATGAGCAGTTCTTC
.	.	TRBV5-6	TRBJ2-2	CASSLAKNTGELFF	TGTGCCAGCAGCTTGGCCAAAAACACCGGGGAGCTGTTTTTT
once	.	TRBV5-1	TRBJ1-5	CASSFGGDQPQHF	TGCGCCAGCAGCTTCGGGGGGGATCAGCCCCAGCATTTT
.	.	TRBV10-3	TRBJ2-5	CAIRSSSEETQYF	TGTGCCATCAGATCTAGCAGCGAAGAGACCCAGTACTTC
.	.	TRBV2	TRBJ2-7	CASRLKLQQYF	TGTGCCAGCAGATTAAAATTACAGCAGTACTTC
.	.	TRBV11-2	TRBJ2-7	CASSSGGGPYEQYF	TGTGCCAGCAGTTCAGGGGGAGGGCCGTACGAGCAGTACTTC
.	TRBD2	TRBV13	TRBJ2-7	CASSFRRLAGGPSFIEQYF	TGTGCCAGCAGCTTTCGGCGGCTAGCGGGAGGGCCTTCCTTCATCGAGCAGTACTTC
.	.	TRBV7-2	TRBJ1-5	CASSLSGDQPQHF	TGTGCCAGCAGCTTAAGTGGGGATCAGCCCCAGCATTTT
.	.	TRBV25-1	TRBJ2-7	CASSEGRYEQYF	TGTGCCAGCAGTGAAGGCCGGTACGAGCAGTACTTC
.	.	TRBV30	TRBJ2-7	CAYRMKGPYEQYF	TGTGCCTACCGGATGAAGGGCCCCTACGAGCAGTACTTC
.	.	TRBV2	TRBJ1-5	CASSEARAAGQPQHF	TGTGCCAGCAGTGAAGCGCGGGCAGCGGGCCAGCCCCAGCATTTT
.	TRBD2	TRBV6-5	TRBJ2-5	CASSPGLAGVETQYF	TGTGCCAGCAGTCCGGGACTAGCGGGAGTAGAGACCCAGTACTTC
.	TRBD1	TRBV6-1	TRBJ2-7	CASGDRVDHEQYF	TGTGCCAGCGGGGACAGGGTGGACCACGAGCAGTACTTC
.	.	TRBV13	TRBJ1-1	CASSPGQGIVLGTEAFF	TGTGCCAGCAGCCCCGGGCAGGGAATCGTCCTGGGCACTGAAGCTTTCTTT
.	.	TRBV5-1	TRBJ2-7	CASSLGSGTYEQYF	TGCGCCAGCAGCTTGGGTTCCGGCACCTACGAGCAGTACTTC
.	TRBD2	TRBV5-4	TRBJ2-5	CASSLLAGGGETQYF	TGTGCCAGCAGCTTACTAGCGGGGGGAGGAGAGACCCAGTACTTC
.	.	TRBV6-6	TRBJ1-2	CASSPMSGGSLYGYTF	TGTGCCAGCAGCCCTATGTCTGGGGGGAGCCTCTATGGCTACACCTTC
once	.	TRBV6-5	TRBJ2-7	CASTAGREQYF	TGTGCCAGCACTGCTGGCCGGGAGCAGTACTTC
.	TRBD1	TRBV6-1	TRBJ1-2	CASRTGTGVSYGYTF	TGTGCCAGCAGAACCGGGACAGGGGTTTCCTATGGCTACACCTTC
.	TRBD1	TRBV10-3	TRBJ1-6	CAIQGVDSSPLHF	TGTGCCATCCAGGGGGTGGATAGTTCACCCCTCCACTTT
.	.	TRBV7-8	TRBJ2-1	CASSFRGSYNEQFF	TGTGCCAGCAGCTTCAGAGGCTCCTACAATGAGCAGTTCTTC
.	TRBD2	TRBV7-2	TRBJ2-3	CASSLRGLAGGSTDTQYF	TGTGCCAGCAGCTTACGTGGACTAGCGGGAGGGTCCACAGATACGCAGTATTTT
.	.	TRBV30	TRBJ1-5	CAWSASGRNQPQHF	TGTGCCTGGAGTGCCAGCGGACGCAATCAGCCCCAGCATTTT
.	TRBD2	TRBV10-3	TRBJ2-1	CASQSGGSGRSYNEQFF	TGTGCCTCCCAGTCCGGGGGCAGCGGGAGATCCTACAATGAGCAGTTCTTC
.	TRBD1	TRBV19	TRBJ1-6	CASHDRVDNSPLHF	TGTGCCAGCCACGACAGGGTTGATAATTCACCCCTCCACTTT
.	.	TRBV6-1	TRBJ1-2	CASSEAGDIYGYTF	TGTGCCAGCAGTGAAGCCGGGGACATCTATGGCTACACCTTC
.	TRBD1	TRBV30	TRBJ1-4	CAWGSGQGDEKLFF	TGTGCCTGGGGGTCAGGACAGGGCGATGAAAAACTGTTTTTT
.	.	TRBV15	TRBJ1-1	CATSRAITGNTEAFF	TGTGCCACCAGCAGGGCTATTACAGGGAACACTGAAGCTTTCTTT
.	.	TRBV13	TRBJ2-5	CASSIEGTFRGLQETQYF	TGTGCCAGCAGCATCGAGGGGACCTTTCGGGGCCTCCAAGAGACCCAGTACTTC
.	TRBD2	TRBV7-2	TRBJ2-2	CASSPRETSGSGTGELFF	TGTGCCAGCAGCCCTAGGGAGACTAGCGGGAGCGGGACCGGGGAGCTGTTTTTT
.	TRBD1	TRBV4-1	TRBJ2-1	CASQGALSSSYNEQFF	TGCGCCAGCCAGGGGGCTCTCTCGAGCTCCTACAATGAGCAGTTCTTC
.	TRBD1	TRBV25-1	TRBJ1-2	CASSESHPTGENGYTF	TGTGCCAGCAGTGAATCCCATCCGACAGGGGAGAATGGCTACACCTTC